The clone carrying this T cell receptor (beta chain) has just one count. Its antigen is currently unknown. This entry comes from a study of T cell clonotyping in hematopoietic cell transplantation. The study's findings and limits: CD4 and CD8 repertoire contributions could not be separated without sorting. At the given depth, recipient repertoires were over 97% de novo clonotypes. Graft donor and pretransplant recipient Inverse Simpson Index values predicted broader posttransplant TCR diversity. Pathologically expanded recipient clonotypes increased progressively from day 30 to day 180 as diversity fell.

Looked up from germline, CDR1 is SGHVS and CDR2 is FNYEAQ. The CDR3 covers 15 residues. V lost 1 base, J lost 5 bases, and 11 bases lay in between. TCRdb keeps only in-frame clones here, not all; method: immunoSEQ multiplex PCR. The sample has 15,000 to 20,000 clones; less than 80% are singletons. The chain has TRBV7-6 and TRBJ1-4; TRBD1 might be the D (5 bases). The sequence was obtained from a male patient aged 50 to 60 who had an allogeneic stem cell transplant from an unrelated donor, so T cells may come from the graft donor. Some clones in this sample may be carry-over from other donors' samples. The specimen was PBMCs, collected 30 days after allogeneic stem cell transplant. The CDR3 loop reads CASSLVGQANEKLFF. The DNA of the CDR3 is TGTGCCAGCAGCTTAGTGGGGCAGGCGAATGAAAAACTGTTTTTT.